This entry describes one T cell receptor beta chain. The antigen remains undetermined. In the same sample, other DNA sequences code for this CDR3. This CDR3 contains 15 residues. Unmatched junction bases numbered 1, after V lost 0 bases and J lost 4 bases. Looked up from germline, CDR1 is KGHSH and CDR2 is LQKENI. The PCR was carried out with 60 Vbeta primers and 13 Jbeta primers. The assay was immunoSEQ multiplex PCR, and TCRdb's table has in-frame clones only and misses some. The data contain approximately 220,000 clones, approximately 82% of them singletons. The source of the sample is a study of cytomegalovirus exposure and HLA in healthy donors. Study outcomes and limitations: Excluded: some indistinguishable V segments such as TRBV6-2 and TRBV6-3. The only immune exposure information that was available was CMV serostatus. The authors listed around 150 TCR beta chains as cytomegalovirus-associated.

The rearrangement links TRBV18 to TRBJ2-3, with 10 bases identical to TRBD2. The receptor comes from a young man in good health and CMV-seronegative. The sample comprised PBMCs. Here the CDR3 reads CASSPPLAGADTQYF. The CDR3 DNA follows: TGTGCCAGCTCACCACCGCTAGCGGGAGCAGATACGCAGTATTTT.